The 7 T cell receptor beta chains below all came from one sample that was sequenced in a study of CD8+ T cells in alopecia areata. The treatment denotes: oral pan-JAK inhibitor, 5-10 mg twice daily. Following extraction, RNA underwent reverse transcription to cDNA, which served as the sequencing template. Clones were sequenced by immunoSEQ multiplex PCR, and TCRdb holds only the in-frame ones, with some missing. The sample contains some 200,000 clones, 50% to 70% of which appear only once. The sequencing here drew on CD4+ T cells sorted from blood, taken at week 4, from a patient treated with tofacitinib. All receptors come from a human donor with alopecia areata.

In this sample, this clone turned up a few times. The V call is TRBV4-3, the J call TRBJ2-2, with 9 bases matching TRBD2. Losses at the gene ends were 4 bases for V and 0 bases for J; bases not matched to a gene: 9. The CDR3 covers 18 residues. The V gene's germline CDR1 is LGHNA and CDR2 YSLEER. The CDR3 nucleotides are TGCGCCAGCAGCCTCTGGAGTAGCGGGGGCGCGAACACCGGGGAGCTGTTTTTT. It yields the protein CASSLWSSGGANTGELFF.

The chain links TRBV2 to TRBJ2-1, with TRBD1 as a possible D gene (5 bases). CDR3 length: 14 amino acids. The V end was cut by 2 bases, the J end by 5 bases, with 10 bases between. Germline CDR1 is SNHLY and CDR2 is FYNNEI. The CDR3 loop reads CASSEQGSDNEQFF. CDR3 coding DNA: TGTGCCAGCAGTGAACAGGGCTCTGACAATGAGCAGTTCTTC.

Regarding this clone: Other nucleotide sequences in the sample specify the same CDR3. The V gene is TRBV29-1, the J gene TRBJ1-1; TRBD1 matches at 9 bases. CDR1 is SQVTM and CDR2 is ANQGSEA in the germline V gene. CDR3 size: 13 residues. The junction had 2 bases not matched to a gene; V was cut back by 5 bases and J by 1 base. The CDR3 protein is CSVKGQGNTEAFF. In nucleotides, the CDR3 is TGCAGCGTTAAGGGACAGGGGAACACTGAAGCTTTCTTT.

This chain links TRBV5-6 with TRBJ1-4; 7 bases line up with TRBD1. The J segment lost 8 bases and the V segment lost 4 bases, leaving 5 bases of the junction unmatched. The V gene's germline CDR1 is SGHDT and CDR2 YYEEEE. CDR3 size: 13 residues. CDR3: CASSPRTGEKLFF. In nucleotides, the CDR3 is TGTGCCAGCAGCCCGCGGACAGGCGAAAAACTGTTTTTT.

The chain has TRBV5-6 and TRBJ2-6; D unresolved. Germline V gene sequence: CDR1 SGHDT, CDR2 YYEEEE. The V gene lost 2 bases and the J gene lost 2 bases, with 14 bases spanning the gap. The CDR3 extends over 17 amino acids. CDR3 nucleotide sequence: TGTGCCAGCAGCTTTGCCGGTCCGTCAACTGGGGCCAACGTCCTGACTTTC. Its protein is CASSFAGPSTGANVLTF. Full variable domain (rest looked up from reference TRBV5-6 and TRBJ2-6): DAGVTQSPTHLIKTRGQQVTLRCSPKSGHDTVSWYQQALGQGPQFIFQYYEEEERQRGNFPDRFSGHQFPNYSSELNVNALLLGDSALYLCASSFAGPSTGANVLTFGAGSRLTVL.

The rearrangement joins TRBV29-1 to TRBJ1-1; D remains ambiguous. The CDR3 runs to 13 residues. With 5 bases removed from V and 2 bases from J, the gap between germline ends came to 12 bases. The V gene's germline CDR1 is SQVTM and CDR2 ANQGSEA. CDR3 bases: TGCAGCGTTATGAGAAAAACTAACACTGAAGCTTTCTTT. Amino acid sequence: CSVMRKTNTEAFF.

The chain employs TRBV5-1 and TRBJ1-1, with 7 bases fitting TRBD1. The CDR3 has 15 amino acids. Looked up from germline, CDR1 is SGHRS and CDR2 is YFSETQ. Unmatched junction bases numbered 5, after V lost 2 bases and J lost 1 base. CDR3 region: CASSFRGGPNTEAFF. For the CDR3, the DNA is TGCGCCAGCAGCTTCAGGGGGGGACCGAACACTGAAGCTTTCTTT.